This TCR beta chain derives from a study of preoperative IRX-2 immunotherapy in early breast cancer. As to treatment: preoperative locoregional IRX-2 cytokine immunotherapy. The CDR3 length is 15 residues. Per the germline V gene, CDR1 is SGHRS and CDR2 is YFSETQ. V shed 4 bases and J shed 0 bases, with 11 bases lying between them. Using immunoSEQ multiplex PCR, the repertoire was profiled, and TCRdb retains in-frame clones only, with some absent. The profile shows tens of thousands of clones, 89% of them singletons. Source: tumor tissue, taken after IRX-2 immunotherapy. The chain employs TRBV5-1 and TRBJ1-3; no firm D call. The receptor's source is a human donor with breast cancer. As DNA, the CDR3 is TGCGCCAGCAGCCAGACTGGAAGCTCTGGAAACACCATATATTTT. It yields the protein CASSQTGSSGNTIYF. Complete variable domain (other parts from reference TRBV5-1 and TRBJ1-3): KAGVTQTPRYLIKTRGQQVTLSCSPISGHRSVSWYQQTPGQGLQFLFEYFSETQRNKGNFPGRFSGRQFSNSRSEMNVSTLELGDSALYLCASSQTGSSGNTIYFGEGSWLTVV.